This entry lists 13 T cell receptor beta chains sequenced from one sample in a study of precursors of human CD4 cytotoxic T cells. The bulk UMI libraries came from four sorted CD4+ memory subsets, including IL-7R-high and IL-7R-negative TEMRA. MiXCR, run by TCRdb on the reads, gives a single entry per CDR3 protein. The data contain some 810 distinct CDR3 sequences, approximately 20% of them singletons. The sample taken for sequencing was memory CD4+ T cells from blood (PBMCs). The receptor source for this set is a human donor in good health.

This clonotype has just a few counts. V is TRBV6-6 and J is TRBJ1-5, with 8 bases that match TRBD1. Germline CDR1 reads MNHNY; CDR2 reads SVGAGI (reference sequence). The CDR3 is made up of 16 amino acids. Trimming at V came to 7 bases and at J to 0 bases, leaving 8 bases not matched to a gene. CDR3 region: CASTDRASYSNQPQHF. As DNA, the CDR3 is TGTGCCAGCACGGACAGGGCCTCTTATAGCAATCAGCCCCAGCATTTT.

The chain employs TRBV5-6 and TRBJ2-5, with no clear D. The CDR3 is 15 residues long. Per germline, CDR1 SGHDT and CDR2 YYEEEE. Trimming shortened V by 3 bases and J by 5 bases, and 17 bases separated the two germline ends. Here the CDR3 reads CASSSIKILGETQYF. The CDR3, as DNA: TGTGCCAGCAGCTCGATAAAAATACTTGGTGAGACCCAGTACTTC.

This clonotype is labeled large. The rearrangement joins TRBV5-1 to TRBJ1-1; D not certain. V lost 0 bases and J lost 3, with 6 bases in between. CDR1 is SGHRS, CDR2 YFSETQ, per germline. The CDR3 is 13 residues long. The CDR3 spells CASSLDGDTEAFF. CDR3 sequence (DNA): TGCGCCAGCAGCTTGGATGGGGACACTGAAGCTTTCTTT.

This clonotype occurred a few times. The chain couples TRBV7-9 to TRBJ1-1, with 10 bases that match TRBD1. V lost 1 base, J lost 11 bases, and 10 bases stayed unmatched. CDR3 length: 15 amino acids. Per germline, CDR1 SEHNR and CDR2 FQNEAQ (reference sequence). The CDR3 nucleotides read TGTGCCAGCAGCTTAGGGTCGGGACAGGGGTTGGCGGCTTTCTTT. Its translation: CASSLGSGQGLAAFF.

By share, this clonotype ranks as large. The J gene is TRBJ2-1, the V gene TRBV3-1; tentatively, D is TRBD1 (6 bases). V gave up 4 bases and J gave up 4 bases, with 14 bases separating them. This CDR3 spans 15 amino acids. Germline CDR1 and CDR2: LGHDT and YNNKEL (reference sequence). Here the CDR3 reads CASSRGRALYNEQFF. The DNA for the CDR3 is TGTGCCAGCAGCCGGGGGCGGGCCCTATACAATGAGCAGTTCTTC.

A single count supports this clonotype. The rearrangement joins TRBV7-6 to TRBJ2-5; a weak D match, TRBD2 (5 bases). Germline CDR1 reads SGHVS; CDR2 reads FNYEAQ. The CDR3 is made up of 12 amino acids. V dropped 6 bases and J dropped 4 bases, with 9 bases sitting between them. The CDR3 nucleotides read TGTGCCAGCAGAAAACTAGGAGAGACCCAGTACTTC. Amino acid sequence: CASRKLGETQYF.

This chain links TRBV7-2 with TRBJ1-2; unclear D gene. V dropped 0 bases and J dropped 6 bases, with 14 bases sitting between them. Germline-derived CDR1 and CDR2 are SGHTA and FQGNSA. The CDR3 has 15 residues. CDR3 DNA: TGTGCCAGCAGCTTAGCGCGGGGATCACAAGATGGCTACACCTTC. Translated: CASSLARGSQDGYTF. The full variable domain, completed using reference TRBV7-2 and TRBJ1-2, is GAGVSQSPSNKVTEKGKDVELRCDPISGHTALYWYRQSLGQGLEFLIYFQGNSAPDKSGLPSDRFSAERTGGSVSTLTIQRTQQEDSAVYLCASSLARGSQDGYTFGSGTRLTVV.

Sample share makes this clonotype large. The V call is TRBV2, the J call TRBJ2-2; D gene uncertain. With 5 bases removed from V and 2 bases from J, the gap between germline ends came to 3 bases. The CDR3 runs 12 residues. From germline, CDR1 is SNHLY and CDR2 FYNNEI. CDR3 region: CASSKNTGELFF. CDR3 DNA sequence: TGTGCCAGCAGTAAAAACACCGGGGAGCTGTTTTTT.

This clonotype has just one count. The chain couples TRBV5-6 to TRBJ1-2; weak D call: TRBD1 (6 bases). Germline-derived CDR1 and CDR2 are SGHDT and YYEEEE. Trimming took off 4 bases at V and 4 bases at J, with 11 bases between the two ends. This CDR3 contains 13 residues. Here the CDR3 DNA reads TGTGCCAGCAGCAAGGACAGAATCTATGGCTACACCTTC. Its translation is CASSKDRIYGYTF.

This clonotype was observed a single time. CDR3 bases: TGCGCCAGCAGCTATTTAGCAGACAATGAGCAGTTCTTC. Its translation: CASSYLADNEQFF. The genes are TRBV5-1 and TRBJ2-1; D is undetermined. Germline-derived CDR1 and CDR2 are SGHRS and YFSETQ. This CDR3 is 13 amino acids long. With 3 bases removed from V and 5 bases from J, the gap between germline ends came to 9 bases.

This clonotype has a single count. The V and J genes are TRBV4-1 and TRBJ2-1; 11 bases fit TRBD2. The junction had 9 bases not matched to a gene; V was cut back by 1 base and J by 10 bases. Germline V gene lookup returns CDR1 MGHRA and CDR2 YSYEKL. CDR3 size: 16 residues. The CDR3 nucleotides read TGCGCCAGCAGCCAAGGTATACTAGCGGGAGCAGGCGAGCAGTTCTTC. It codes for CASSQGILAGAGEQFF.

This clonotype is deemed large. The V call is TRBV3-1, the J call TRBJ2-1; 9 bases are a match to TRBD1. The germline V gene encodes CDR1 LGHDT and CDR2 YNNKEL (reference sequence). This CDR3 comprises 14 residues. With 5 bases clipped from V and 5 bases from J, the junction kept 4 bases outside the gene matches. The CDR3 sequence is CASSDRDRDNEQFF. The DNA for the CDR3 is TGTGCCAGCAGCGACCGGGACAGGGACAATGAGCAGTTCTTC.

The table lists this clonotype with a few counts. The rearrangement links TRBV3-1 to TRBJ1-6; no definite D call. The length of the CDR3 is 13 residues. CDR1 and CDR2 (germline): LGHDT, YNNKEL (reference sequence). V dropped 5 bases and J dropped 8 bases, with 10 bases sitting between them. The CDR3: CASSDVKDSPLHF. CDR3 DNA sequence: TGTGCCAGCAGCGACGTGAAGGATTCACCCCTCCACTTT.